Below, 13 T cell receptor beta chains from the same sample are listed, as sequenced in a study of CD8+ T cells in alopecia areata. Following RNA extraction, reverse transcription yielded cDNA that acted as the sequencing template. TCRdb's table, derived via immunoSEQ multiplex PCR, lists solely in-frame clones and lacks some. The sample contains approximately 150,000 clones, more than 75% of which appear only once. This specimen was CD8+ T cells sorted from blood, taken at week 0. The receptor source for this set is a human donor with alopecia areata.

V usage is TRBV5-1 and J usage is TRBJ1-1; 7 nucleotides line up with TRBD1. V lost 0 bases to trimming and J lost 2 bases; unmatched junction nucleotides: 4. This CDR3 comprises 15 residues. The V gene's germline CDR1 is SGHRS and CDR2 YFSETQ. The CDR3 is CASSLAGTDNTEAFF. DNA of the CDR3: TGCGCCAGCAGCTTGGCCGGGACAGACAACACTGAAGCTTTCTTT.

The V and J genes are TRBV9 and TRBJ2-1; no reliable D call. V was cut by 5 bases and J by 9 bases, with 21 bases left in between. The CDR3 totals 15 residues. The germline V gene has CDR1 SGDLS and CDR2 YYNGEE. For the CDR3, the DNA is TGTGCCAGCAGTGCCCCAATGGACCCCGCAGGTGAGCAGTTCTTC. It translates to CASSAPMDPAGEQFF. Complete variable domain (other parts from reference TRBV9 and TRBJ2-1): DSGVTQTPKHLITATGQRVTLRCSPRSGDLSVYWYQQSLDQGLQFLIQYYNGEERAKGNILERFSAQQFPDLHSELNLSSLELGDSALYFCASSAPMDPAGEQFFGPGTRLTVL.

The chain is built from TRBV5-1 and TRBJ2-7, with 9 bases aligning to TRBD2. The J segment lost 3 bases and the V segment lost 2 bases, leaving 3 bases of the junction unmatched. The germline CDR1 and CDR2 sequences are SGHRS and YFSETQ. This CDR3 region has 14 residues. CDR3: CASSLAGGNYEQYF. The CDR3 DNA reads as TGCGCCAGCAGCTTAGCGGGAGGAAACTACGAGCAGTACTTC.

This clone is a singleton in its sample. The genes are TRBV5-8 and TRBJ2-2; D not certain. The CDR3 has 13 residues. Germline assignment: CDR1 SGHTS and CDR2 YDEGEE. The V gene lost 1 base and the J gene lost 11 bases, with 12 bases spanning the gap. Written as DNA, the CDR3 is TGTGCCAGCAGCTTGAAAGGGCGGCCCGAGCTGTTTTTT. Encoded protein: CASSLKGRPELFF. Supplemented by reference TRBV5-8 and TRBJ2-2, the full variable domain reads EAGVTQSPTHLIKTRGQQATLRCSPISGHTSVYWYQQALGLGLQFLLWYDEGEERNRGNFPPRFSGRQFPNYSSELNVNALELEDSALYLCASSLKGRPELFFGEGSRLTVL.

This chain joins TRBV2 and TRBJ2-4; the D gene could be TRBD1 or TRBD2 (6 bases each). This CDR3 contains 13 residues. V was trimmed by 0 bases and J by 7 bases, leaving 7 bases between them. Germline V gives CDR1 SNHLY, CDR2 FYNNEI. The CDR3 nucleotides are TGTGCCAGCAGTGAAGCAGGGGGGAACATTCAGTACTTC. Translation: CASSEAGGNIQYF.

The CDR3 here is CATAPESPSYEQYF. The CDR3 nucleotides read TGTGCCACGGCCCCGGAGTCCCCCTCCTACGAGCAGTACTTC. The chain combines TRBV6-5 with TRBJ2-7; no firm D call. The CDR3 covers 14 residues. Germline values: CDR1 MNHEY, CDR2 SVGAGI. The germline V and J ends were trimmed by 10 bases and 0 bases, with 16 bases remaining between them.

The rearrangement joins TRBV27 to TRBJ1-5; D is possibly TRBD1 (6 bases). CDR1 MNHEY and CDR2 SMNVEV come from the germline V gene (reference sequence). The CDR3 extends over 15 amino acids. The ends were cut back, 6 bases at V and 0 bases at J, with 12 bases in the middle. CDR3 sequence (DNA): TGTGCCAGCAGAGCAGGGGAGCGTAGCAATCAGCCCCAGCATTTT. Protein product: CASRAGERSNQPQHF.

This chain uses TRBV2 with TRBJ2-1; D gene uncertain. The germline V and J ends were trimmed by 7 bases and 5 bases, with 6 bases remaining between them. Looked up from germline, CDR1 is SNHLY and CDR2 is FYNNEI. The CDR3 has 11 residues. In DNA form, the CDR3 reads TGTGCCAGCATTAGCAACAATGAGCAGTTCTTC. This encodes CASISNNEQFF. The variable domain in full, with the rest retrieved from reference TRBV2 and TRBJ2-1, is EPEVTQTPSHQVTQMGQEVILRCVPISNHLYFYWYRQILGQKVEFLVSFYNNEISEKSEIFDDQFSVERPDGSNFTLKIRSTKLEDSAMYFCASISNNEQFFGPGTRLTVL.

The chain is built from TRBV9 and TRBJ1-1; no definite D call. The V gene lost 0 bases and the J gene lost 1 base, with 10 bases spanning the gap. CDR1 SGDLS and CDR2 YYNGEE come from the germline V gene. The CDR3 runs to 15 residues. As DNA, the CDR3 is TGTGCCAGCAGCGTAGAAGGCAGGAGGAACACTGAAGCTTTCTTT. It encodes CASSVEGRRNTEAFF.

The rearrangement joins TRBV2 to TRBJ2-3; 9 bases map to TRBD1. The CDR3 totals 15 residues. V dropped 6 bases and J dropped 3; count of bases not matched to a gene: 7. The germline CDR1 and CDR2 sequences are SNHLY and FYNNEI. The CDR3 DNA is TGTGCCAGCAGCCCGGACAGGGGTTTTACAGATACGCAGTATTTT. As protein: CASSPDRGFTDTQYF.

This clone was counted a single time. The gene calls are TRBV9 and TRBJ2-3; the match to TRBD1 covers 9 bases. The trim removed 7 bases at V and 1 base at J, leaving 4 bases unmatched. This CDR3 has 14 amino acids. The germline V gene has CDR1 SGDLS and CDR2 YYNGEE. CDR3 nucleotides: TGTGCCAGCTCGCGGACAGGGGGCACAGATACGCAGTATTTT. Its translation is CASSRTGGTDTQYF.

The rearrangement uses TRBV7-2 and TRBJ2-1, with a possible D match to TRBD2 (6 bases). Germline-derived CDR1 and CDR2 are SGHTA and FQGNSA. The length of the CDR3 is 14 residues. Trimming took off 2 bases at V and 8 bases at J, with 13 bases between the two ends. In DNA form, the CDR3 reads TGTGCCAGCAGCTTATCCGGGTGGAGGGATGAGCAGTTCTTC. Translation: CASSLSGWRDEQFF.

The chain couples TRBV11-3 to TRBJ2-1, with 9 bases aligning to TRBD2. Losses at the gene ends were 5 bases for V and 5 bases for J; bases not matched to a gene: 10. The germline gives CDR1 SGHNT, CDR2 YENEEA. The length of the CDR3 is 16 residues. The chain's CDR3 is CASSRPASGTHNEQFF. CDR3 DNA: TGTGCCAGCAGCCGACCAGCTAGCGGGACTCACAATGAGCAGTTCTTC.